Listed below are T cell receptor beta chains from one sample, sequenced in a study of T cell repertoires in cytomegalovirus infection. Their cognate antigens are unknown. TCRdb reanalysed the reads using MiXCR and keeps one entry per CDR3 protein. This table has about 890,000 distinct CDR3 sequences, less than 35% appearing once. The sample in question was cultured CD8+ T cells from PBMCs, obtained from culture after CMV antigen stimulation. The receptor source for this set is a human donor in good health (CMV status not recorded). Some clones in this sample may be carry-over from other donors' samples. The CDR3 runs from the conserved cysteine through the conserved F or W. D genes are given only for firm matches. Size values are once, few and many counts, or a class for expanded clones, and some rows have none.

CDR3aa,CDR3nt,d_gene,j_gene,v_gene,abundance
CASSGRDVVF,TGTGCCAGCAGTGGCCGGGACGTCGTCTTC,-,TRBJ1-2,TRBV6-6,-
CASSEAVWGFQPQHF,TGTGCCAGCAGTGAAGCGGTCTGGGGGTTTCAGCCCCAGCATTTT,-,TRBJ1-5,TRBV6-1,-
CASSVHPGQGSRETQYF,TGTGCCAGCAGCGTGCACCCGGGACAGGGGTCCCGAGAGACCCAGTACTTC,TRBD1,TRBJ2-5,TRBV9,-
CASSKTSGGSTDTQYF,TGTGCCAGCAGCAAGACTAGCGGGGGAAGCACAGATACGCAGTATTTT,TRBD2,TRBJ2-3,TRBV7-6,many
CASSQARTGSPLHF,TGCGCCAGCAGCCAAGCGCGTACGGGATCACCCCTCCACTTT,-,TRBJ1-6,TRBV4-3,once
CASSQVQGPSYEQYF,TGCGCCAGCAGCCAAGTTCAGGGGCCCTCCTACGAGCAGTACTTC,-,TRBJ2-7,TRBV4-1,-
CASTAGSQPQHF,TGTGCCAGCACCGCAGGCTCTCAGCCCCAGCATTTT,-,TRBJ1-5,TRBV12-3/TRBV12-4,few
CASIPTGISYNSPLHF,TGTGCCAGCATCCCGACGGGCATCTCCTATAATTCACCCCTCCACTTT,-,TRBJ1-6,TRBV6-1,-
CASSLKGGTGNTEAFF,TGTGCCAGCAGCCTAAAAGGGGGAACAGGGAACACTGAAGCTTTCTTT,-,TRBJ1-1,TRBV6-1,many
CASSQDVRGPRNNEQFF,TGTGCCAGCAGCCAAGACGTTCGGGGGCCCCGAAACAATGAGCAGTTCTTC,-,TRBJ2-1,TRBV14,-
CATSRGFGTEAFF,TGTGCCACCAGCAGAGGTTTCGGCACTGAAGCTTTCTTT,-,TRBJ1-1,TRBV15,few
CASLPHPGEQFF,TGTGCCAGCTTACCACACCCGGGGGAGCAGTTCTTC,-,TRBJ2-1,TRBV6-1,-
CASSLDYWGTEAFF,TGTGCCAGCAGCTTGGACTATTGGGGAACTGAAGCTTTCTTT,-,TRBJ1-1,TRBV5-6,-
CASRPTGEETQYF,TGTGCCAGCAGACCGACAGGGGAGGAGACCCAGTACTTC,TRBD1,TRBJ2-5,TRBV7-6,few
CVSSQTALGEQFF,TGTGTCAGCAGTCAGACAGCTTTGGGTGAGCAGTTCTTC,-,TRBJ2-1,TRBV6-6,-
CASSTAGTGNNQPQHF,TGTGCCAGCAGCACCGCCGGGACAGGGAACAATCAGCCCCAGCATTTT,TRBD1,TRBJ1-5,TRBV11-3,many
CASSPRDSSYNEQFF,TGTGCCAGCAGCCCCAGGGACAGCTCCTACAATGAGCAGTTCTTC,TRBD1,TRBJ2-1,TRBV7-3,many
CASSRLAGEIDVDTQYF,TGTGCCAGCAGTCGACTAGCGGGGGAAATCGATGTGGATACGCAGTATTTT,TRBD2,TRBJ2-3,TRBV6-5,few
CASSGVGTGTNYGYTF,TGTGCCAGCAGTGGGGTCGGGACAGGAACAAACTATGGCTACACCTTC,TRBD1,TRBJ1-2,TRBV2,few
CASSAGPGVNYGYTF,TGTGCCAGCAGCGCGGGGCCTGGTGTCAACTATGGCTACACCTTC,-,TRBJ1-2,TRBV9,-
CASSRQVRDRGNETQYF,TGTGCCAGCAGTCGCCAGGTCCGAGACAGGGGTAACGAGACCCAGTACTTC,TRBD1,TRBJ2-5,TRBV6-1,few
CASSYSGRGGPDTQYF,TGTGCCAGCAGTTACTCCGGGCGGGGGGGCCCAGATACGCAGTATTTT,TRBD2,TRBJ2-3,TRBV6-6,-
CASSLGPGQGGDEQFF,TGTGCCAGCAGTTTAGGCCCCGGACAGGGGGGGGATGAGCAGTTCTTC,TRBD1,TRBJ2-1,TRBV27,few
CASSHSGTGNTEAFF,TGCGCCAGCAGCCACTCCGGGACAGGGAACACTGAAGCTTTCTTT,TRBD1,TRBJ1-1,TRBV4-1,few
CASSLRRQGSYNEQFF,TGTGCCAGCAGCTTACGGAGACAGGGCTCCTACAATGAGCAGTTCTTC,TRBD1,TRBJ2-1,TRBV7-9,few
CAISPIGQSNTGELFF,TGTGCCATCAGCCCAATTGGACAGTCGAACACCGGGGAGCTGTTTTTT,-,TRBJ2-2,TRBV10-3,-
CASSLRLQNEAFF,TGTGCCAGCAGTCTGCGGTTACAGAATGAAGCTTTCTTT,-,TRBJ1-1,TRBV12-3/TRBV12-4,-
CASSIGDSFETQYF,TGTGCCAGCAGTATCGGGGACAGCTTCGAGACCCAGTACTTC,TRBD1,TRBJ2-5,TRBV27,few
CASSYSSEATEAFF,TGTGCCAGCAGTTACTCGAGTGAGGCCACTGAAGCTTTCTTT,-,TRBJ1-1,TRBV6-5,-
CATIGESANEKLFF,TGTGCCACAATCGGGGAGTCGGCTAATGAAAAACTGTTTTTT,-,TRBJ1-4,TRBV28,few
CASRGAGTSYEQYF,TGTGCCAGTAGAGGGGCAGGAACTTCCTACGAGCAGTACTTC,-,TRBJ2-7,TRBV19,few
CATSDKGGYTF,TGTGCCACCAGTGATAAGGGGGGCTACACCTTC,-,TRBJ1-2,TRBV24-1,-
CASSEKVGSSGELFF,TGTGCCAGCAGTGAGAAGGTCGGCTCGTCCGGGGAGCTGTTTTTT,-,TRBJ2-2,TRBV6-1,few
CASRRGTERNNEQFF,TGTGCCAGCCGCAGAGGGACGGAACGAAACAATGAGCAGTTCTTC,-,TRBJ2-1,TRBV28,few
CSAGPGTSTQETQYF,TGCAGTGCTGGGCCCGGGACTAGCACCCAAGAGACCCAGTACTTC,TRBD2,TRBJ2-5,TRBV20-1,-
CASSSLQARNYGYTF,TGTGCCAGCAGCTCGTTACAGGCGCGAAACTATGGCTACACCTTC,-,TRBJ1-2,TRBV13,few
CASRNPYGYTF,TGTGCCAGCAGGAATCCCTATGGCTACACCTTC,-,TRBJ1-2,TRBV12-3/TRBV12-4,few